A single sample gave rise to the 7 T cell receptor beta chains below, sequenced in a study of OX40 agonist ivuxolimab in advanced cancers. Library method: the immunoSEQ multiplex PCR assay. TCRdb mirrors the immuneACCESS table, restricted to in-frame sequences. Some clones are absent from its copies; in checked studies, under half trace to an unresolved V gene, and the reason for the others is unknown. The sample table holds around 84,000 clones, of which about nine tenths were seen once. The ten largest clones represent roughly 11% of the sample. This specimen was CD4+ or CD8+ T cells sorted from blood, taken in a trial of the OX40 agonist ivuxolimab. These receptors were taken from an adult with an advanced solid tumor such as melanoma, head and neck, liver or kidney cancer.

The J gene is TRBJ2-7, the V gene TRBV27; D is unclear. Between the trimmed V and J ends, which lost 3 bases and 6 bases, there was a span of 12 bases. This CDR3 is 13 amino acids long. The germline V gene encodes CDR1 MNHEY and CDR2 SMNVEV (reference sequence). CDR3 in amino acids: CASSLLGFGEQYF. CDR3 sequence (DNA): TGTGCCAGCAGTTTGTTAGGGTTCGGCGAGCAGTACTTC.

V is TRBV5-8 and J is TRBJ1-3, with 8 bases identical to TRBD1. With 4 bases clipped from V and 2 bases from J, the junction kept 5 bases outside the gene matches. Per the germline V gene, CDR1 is SGHTS and CDR2 is YDEGEE. CDR3 length equals 15 residues. The CDR3: CASSADRGTGNTIYF. Here the CDR3 DNA reads TGTGCCAGCAGCGCCGACAGGGGAACTGGAAACACCATATATTTT.

This sequence joins TRBV5-5 and TRBJ2-1, with D uncertain. CDR1 is SGHKS, CDR2 YYEKEE, per germline (reference sequence). The CDR3 totals 16 residues. Trimming left V 4 bases short and J 1 base short, with 15 bases between. The CDR3 sequence: CASSPQVGLSYNEQFF. The CDR3 coding sequence is TGTGCCAGCAGCCCCCAGGTAGGGTTATCCTACAATGAGCAGTTCTTC.

This chain connects TRBV4-3 to TRBJ2-7, with 9 nucleotides matching TRBD1. CDR1 and CDR2 from the germline V gene are LGHNA and YSLEER. The junction had 8 bases not matched to a gene; V was cut back by 4 bases and J by 7 bases. The CDR3 length is 14 residues. DNA of the CDR3: TGCGCCAGCAGCCGGGACAGGGTCCTGGGGGAGCAGTACTTC. Translated: CASSRDRVLGEQYF.

The chain recombines TRBV2 with TRBJ2-1, with unresolved D. This CDR3 has 12 residues. V was pared by 4 bases and J by 6 bases, with 7 bases between. CDR1 is SNHLY, CDR2 FYNNEI, per germline. The CDR3 here is CASSVLLNEQFF. DNA for the CDR3: TGTGCCAGCAGTGTGCTTCTCAATGAGCAGTTCTTC. The full variable domain, in which reference TRBV2 and TRBJ2-1 provide the parts outside the CDR3, is EPEVTQTPSHQVTQMGQEVILRCVPISNHLYFYWYRQILGQKVEFLVSFYNNEISEKSEIFDDQFSVERPDGSNFTLKIRSTKLEDSAMYFCASSVLLNEQFFGPGTRLTVL.

The count of this clone is one. Sequence at one end of the junction differs from germline and may be a read error. The chain carries TRBV7-7 and TRBJ2-7; D is perhaps TRBD1 or TRBD2 (5 bases each). Looked up from germline, CDR1 is SSHAT and CDR2 is FNYEAQ (reference sequence). This CDR3 region has 14 residues. CDR3 sequence: CASSLAKGSYEQYF. The CDR3 bases are TGTGCTAGCAGCTTAGCGAAGGGGAGCTACGAGCAGTACTTC.

The chain has TRBV5-4 and TRBJ2-5; D possibly uses TRBD1 or TRBD2 (6 bases each). This CDR3 has 16 residues. The germline V and J ends were trimmed by 1 base and 2 bases, with 15 bases remaining between them. Germline CDR1 and CDR2: SGHNT and YYREEE (reference sequence). Here the CDR3 DNA reads TGTGCCAGCAGCTTGCTAGGGCGAGGGGGGCAAGAGACCCAGTACTTC. This gives the protein CASSLLGRGGQETQYF.